The sequence of this TCR beta chain was determined in a study of response to subunit inactivated influenza vaccine. In TCRdb, the RT-PCR reads were re-called with MiXCR into one record per CDR3 protein. The profile covers more than 600,000 distinct CDR3 sequences, with about a fifth appearing a single time and approximately 10% taken by the ten largest. In its sample, this clonotype was seen a few times. CDR1 and CDR2 from the germline V gene are MNHEY and SMNVEV (reference sequence). The CDR3 is 14 amino acids. Trimming shortened V by 0 bases and J by 2 bases, and 8 bases separated the two germline ends.

The clonotype comes from a man in his fifties or sixties who received an inactivated influenza vaccine. The V and J genes are TRBV27 and TRBJ2-7; the D gene is possibly TRBD2 (5 bases). The sequencing here drew on PBMCs from blood, taken 4 to 6 days after vaccination. CDR3 protein: CASSLSAGTYEQYF. The DNA for the CDR3 is TGTGCCAGCAGTTTATCCGCGGGCACCTACGAGCAGTACTTC.